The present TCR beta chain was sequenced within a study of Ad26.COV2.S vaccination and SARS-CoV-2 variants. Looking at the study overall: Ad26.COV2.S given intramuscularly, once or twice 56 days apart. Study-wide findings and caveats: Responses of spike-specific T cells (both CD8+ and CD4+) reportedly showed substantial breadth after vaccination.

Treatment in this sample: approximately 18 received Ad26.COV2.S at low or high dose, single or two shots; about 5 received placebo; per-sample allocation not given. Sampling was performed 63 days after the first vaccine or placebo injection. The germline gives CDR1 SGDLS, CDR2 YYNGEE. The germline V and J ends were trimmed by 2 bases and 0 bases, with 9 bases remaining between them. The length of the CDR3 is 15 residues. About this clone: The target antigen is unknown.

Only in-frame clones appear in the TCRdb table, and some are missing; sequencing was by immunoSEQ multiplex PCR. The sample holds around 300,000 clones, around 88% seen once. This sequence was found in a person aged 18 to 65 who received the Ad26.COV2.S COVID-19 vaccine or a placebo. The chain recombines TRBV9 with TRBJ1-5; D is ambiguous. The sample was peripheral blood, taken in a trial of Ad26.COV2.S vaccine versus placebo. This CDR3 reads CASSVGGDSNQPQHF. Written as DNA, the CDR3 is TGTGCCAGCAGCGTGGGAGGAGATAGCAATCAGCCCCAGCATTTT. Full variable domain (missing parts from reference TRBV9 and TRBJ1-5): DSGVTQTPKHLITATGQRVTLRCSPRSGDLSVYWYQQSLDQGLQFLIQYYNGEERAKGNILERFSAQQFPDLHSELNLSSLELGDSALYFCASSVGGDSNQPQHFGDGTRLSIL.